This TCR beta chain derives from a study of T cells in Graves' hyperthyroidism and ophthalmopathy. The CDR3 has 16 residues. The ends lost 0 bases at V and 4 bases at J; junction bases unmatched: 4. The germline V gene encodes CDR1 MNHEY and CDR2 SVGAGI. The investigators amplified TCR beta CDR3 regions from RNA transcripts. The TCR CDR3 first-round RT-PCR relied on the HTBI primer set. TCRdb reprocessed the multiplex PCR reads with MiXCR, giving one entry per CDR3 protein. The sample lists fewer than 500,000 distinct CDR3 sequences, about 14% occurring once. The clonotype originates from a young man with Graves' hyperthyroidism that later progressed to Graves' ophthalmopathy. The chain employs TRBV6-5 and TRBJ2-5; the match to TRBD2 covers 11 bases. The sample comprised blood. CDR3 in amino acids: CASSYSLTSGGETQYF. In DNA, the CDR3 is TGTGCCAGCAGTTACTCGCTAACTAGCGGGGGAGAGACCCAGTACTTC.